The present entry profiles one T cell receptor (beta chain) with its context. Its antigen is currently not known. Base qualities were left out, and no much larger clone turns up one base away. A second Seattle source provided samples from volunteer blood donors who had recovered from COVID-19. The collaborating institutions used their own protocols to collect whole blood in K2EDTA tubes. For TCRbeta analysis, collaborators shipped samples as frozen whole blood, isolated PBMCs, or DNA extracted from either of those sample types. These data originate in a study of blood T cell repertoires in COVID-19 (dated by TCRdb to 2019 to 2021). Regarding the research as a whole: The collaborator samples originated in the United States, Italy and Spain and spanned the acute and convalescent phases of COVID-19. The material from the prospective study consisted of cDNA or gDNA derived from T cells, B-cell-depleted T cells, or PBMCs. Samples were obtained from the ongoing ImmuneRACE study (first 160 participants) and from about 1,300 subjects provided by 6 global collaborators. Where available, HLA class I and class II types were obtained from metadata supplied by the sample provider rather than from assay-based typing. Deeply sampled blood TCRbeta repertoires from subjects exposed to, actively infected with, or recovered from COVID-19 were included in the dataset. The repertoires were released in a freely available public database intended as a resource for research on the immune response to SARS-CoV-2. The sample metadata nearly always contained a de-identified subject ID, COVID-19 status, age in years and sex.

On the study overall, not on this receptor specifically: The amount of clinical and demographic metadata varied by source and participant and was provided uncurated.

TCRbeta CDR3 regions were amplified from genomic DNA by means of the immunoSEQ Assay, a bias-controlled multiplex PCR. On the authors' methods: The number of nucleated cells in each sample was estimated by amplification of reference gene primers within the assay. To quantify the absolute abundance of each unique TCRbeta CDR3 rearrangement, sequence reads were collapsed and filtered. For each sample, productive Simpson clonality was calculated by taking the square root of Simpson's diversity index across productive rearrangements. TCRdb stores this immuneACCESS table with in-frame sequences only. Part of the clones is absent; in the studies checked, under half of the shortfall reflects unresolved V genes, and no reason is known for the rest. That table is the source of V, J and clone size, and D and trimming were worked out from the DNA. The sample has some 180,000 clones on record, about four fifths of them singletons. The top ten constitute roughly 19% of the sample.

The sequenced sample was peripheral blood. This receptor was obtained from a woman in her seventies who had recovered from COVID-19.

The nucleotide sequence reads as follows: TGTGCCAGTAGCACCGGGACAGCCAGCACAGATACGCAGTATTTT. Its protein is CASSTGTASTDTQYF. This receptor chain uses TRBV19 and TRBJ2-3; 7 central nucleotides agree with TRBD1. From a lookup of the germline V gene (reference sequence), CDR1 and CDR2 are LNHDA and SQIVND. From cysteine to phenylalanine, the CDR3 is 15 amino acids long. Only CDR3 DNA is held: 45 bases, read in frame from base 1. From V the trimming removes 6 bases and from J it removes 0 bases, while the gene matches leave 6 bases of the junction unaccounted for.